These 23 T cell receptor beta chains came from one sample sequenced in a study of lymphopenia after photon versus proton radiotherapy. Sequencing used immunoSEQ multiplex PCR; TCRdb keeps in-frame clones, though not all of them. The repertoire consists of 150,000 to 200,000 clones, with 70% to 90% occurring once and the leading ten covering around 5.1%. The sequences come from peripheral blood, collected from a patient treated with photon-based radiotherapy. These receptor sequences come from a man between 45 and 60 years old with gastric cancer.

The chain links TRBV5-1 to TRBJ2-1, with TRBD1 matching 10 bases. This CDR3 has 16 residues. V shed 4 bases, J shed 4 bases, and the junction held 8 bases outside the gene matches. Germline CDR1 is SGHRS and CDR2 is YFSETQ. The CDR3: CASSVDPGQGYNEQFF. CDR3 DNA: TGCGCCAGCAGCGTAGATCCGGGACAGGGGTACAATGAGCAGTTCTTC.

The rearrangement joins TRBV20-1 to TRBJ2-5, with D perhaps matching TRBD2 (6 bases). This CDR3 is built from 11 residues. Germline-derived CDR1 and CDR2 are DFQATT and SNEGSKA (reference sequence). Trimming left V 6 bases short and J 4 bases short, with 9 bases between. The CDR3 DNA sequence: TGCAGTGCCCAAGCGGGAGAGACCCAGTACTTC. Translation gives CSAQAGETQYF.

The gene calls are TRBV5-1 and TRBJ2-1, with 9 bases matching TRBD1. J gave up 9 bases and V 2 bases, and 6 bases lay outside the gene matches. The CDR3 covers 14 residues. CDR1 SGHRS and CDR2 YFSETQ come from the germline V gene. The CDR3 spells CASSFGQGLGEQFF. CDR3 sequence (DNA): TGCGCCAGCAGCTTCGGACAGGGGCTGGGTGAGCAGTTCTTC.

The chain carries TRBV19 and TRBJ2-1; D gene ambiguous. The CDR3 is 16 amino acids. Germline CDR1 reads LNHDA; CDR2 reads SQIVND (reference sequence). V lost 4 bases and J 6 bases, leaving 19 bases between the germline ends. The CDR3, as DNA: TGTGCCAGTAGTAACCCGGGCAGCCGCCTCCTCAATGAGCAGTTCTTC. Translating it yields CASSNPGSRLLNEQFF.

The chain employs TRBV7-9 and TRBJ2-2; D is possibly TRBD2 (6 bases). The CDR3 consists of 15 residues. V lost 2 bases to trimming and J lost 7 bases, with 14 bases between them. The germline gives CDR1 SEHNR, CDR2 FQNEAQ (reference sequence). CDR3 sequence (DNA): TGTGCCAGCAGCTTACCGGAGGGTTTTGGCGGGGAGCTGTTTTTT. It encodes CASSLPEGFGGELFF.

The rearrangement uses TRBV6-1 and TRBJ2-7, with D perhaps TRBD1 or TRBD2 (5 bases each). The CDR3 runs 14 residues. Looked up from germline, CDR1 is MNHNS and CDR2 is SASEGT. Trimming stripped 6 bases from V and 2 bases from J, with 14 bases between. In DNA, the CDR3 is TGTGCCAGCAGCATCAGGGACCTCACCTACGAGCAGTACTTC. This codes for CASSIRDLTYEQYF.

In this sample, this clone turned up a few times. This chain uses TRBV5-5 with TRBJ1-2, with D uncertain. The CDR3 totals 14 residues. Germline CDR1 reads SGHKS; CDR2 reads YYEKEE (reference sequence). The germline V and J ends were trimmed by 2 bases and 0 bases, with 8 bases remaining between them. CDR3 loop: CASSLRVTNYGYTF. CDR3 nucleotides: TGTGCCAGCAGCTTACGGGTTACTAACTATGGCTACACCTTC.

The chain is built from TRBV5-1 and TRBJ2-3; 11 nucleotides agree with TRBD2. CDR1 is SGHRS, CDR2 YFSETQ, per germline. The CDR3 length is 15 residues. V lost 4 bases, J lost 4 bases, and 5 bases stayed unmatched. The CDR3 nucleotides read TGCGCCAGCAGCCAGGTAGCGGGAGGGCCAGATACGCAGTATTTT. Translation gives CASSQVAGGPDTQYF. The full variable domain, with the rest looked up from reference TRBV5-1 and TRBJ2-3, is KAGVTQTPRYLIKTRGQQVTLSCSPISGHRSVSWYQQTPGQGLQFLFEYFSETQRNKGNFPGRFSGRQFSNSRSEMNVSTLELGDSALYLCASSQVAGGPDTQYFGPGTRLTVL.

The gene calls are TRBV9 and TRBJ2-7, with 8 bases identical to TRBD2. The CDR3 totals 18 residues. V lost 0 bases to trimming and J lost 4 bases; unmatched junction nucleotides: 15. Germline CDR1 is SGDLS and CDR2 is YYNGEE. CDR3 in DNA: TGTGCCAGCAGCGTAGAGTCCAGCGGGAGAGCTTCTGCTTACGAGCAGTACTTC. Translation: CASSVESSGRASAYEQYF.

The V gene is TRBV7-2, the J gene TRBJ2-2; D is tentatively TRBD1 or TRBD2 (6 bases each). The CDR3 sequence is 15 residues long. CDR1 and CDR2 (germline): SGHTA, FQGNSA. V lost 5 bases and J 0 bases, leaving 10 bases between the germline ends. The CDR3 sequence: CASSTGAANTGELFF. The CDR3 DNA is TGTGCCAGCAGCACGGGGGCTGCGAACACCGGGGAGCTGTTTTTT.

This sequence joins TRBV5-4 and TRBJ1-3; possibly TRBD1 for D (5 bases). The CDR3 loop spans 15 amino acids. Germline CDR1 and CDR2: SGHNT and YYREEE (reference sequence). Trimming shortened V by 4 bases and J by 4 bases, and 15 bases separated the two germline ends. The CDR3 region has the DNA TGTGCCAGCAGCCAACCAGGGCTAGGCGGAAACACCATATATTTT. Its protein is CASSQPGLGGNTIYF.

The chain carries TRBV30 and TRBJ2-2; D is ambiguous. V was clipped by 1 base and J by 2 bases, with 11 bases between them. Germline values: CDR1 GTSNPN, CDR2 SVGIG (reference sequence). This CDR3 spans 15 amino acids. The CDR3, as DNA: TGTGCCTGGAGTGGCCCAGGTGCTAACACCGGGGAGCTGTTTTTT. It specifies CAWSGPGANTGELFF.

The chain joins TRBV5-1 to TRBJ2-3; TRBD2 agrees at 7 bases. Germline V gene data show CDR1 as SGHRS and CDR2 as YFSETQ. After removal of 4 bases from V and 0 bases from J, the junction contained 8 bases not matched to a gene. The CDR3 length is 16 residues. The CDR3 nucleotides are TGCGCCAGCAGCGGACCTAGCGGCTCTAGCACAGATACGCAGTATTTT. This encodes CASSGPSGSSTDTQYF.

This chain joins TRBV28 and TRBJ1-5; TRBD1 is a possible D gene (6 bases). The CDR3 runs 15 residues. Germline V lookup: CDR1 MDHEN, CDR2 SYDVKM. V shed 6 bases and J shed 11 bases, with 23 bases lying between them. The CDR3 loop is CASSPGWKGPGAQHF. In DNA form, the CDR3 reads TGTGCCAGCAGCCCAGGGTGGAAGGGGCCAGGGGCCCAGCATTTT.

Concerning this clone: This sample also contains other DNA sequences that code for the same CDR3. CDR3 in amino acids: CASSPTDNEQFF. The CDR3 DNA is TGCGCCAGCAGTCCGACAGACAATGAGCAGTTCTTC. The rearrangement joins TRBV10-2 to TRBJ2-1; weak D call: TRBD1 (5 bases). This CDR3 contains 12 residues. V dropped 5 bases and J dropped 5 bases, with 7 bases sitting between them. Germline assignment: CDR1 WSHSY and CDR2 SAAADI.

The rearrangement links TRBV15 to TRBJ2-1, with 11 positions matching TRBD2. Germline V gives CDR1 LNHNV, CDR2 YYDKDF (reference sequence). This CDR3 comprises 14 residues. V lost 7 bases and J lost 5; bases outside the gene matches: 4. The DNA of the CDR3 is TGTGCCACCACCCCGACTAGCGGGAACAATGAGCAGTTCTTC. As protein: CATTPTSGNNEQFF.

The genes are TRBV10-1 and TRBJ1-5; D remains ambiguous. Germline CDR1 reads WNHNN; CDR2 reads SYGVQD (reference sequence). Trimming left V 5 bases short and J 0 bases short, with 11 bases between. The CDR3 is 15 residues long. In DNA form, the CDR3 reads TGCGCCAGCAGTCAGGTCAGCTATAGCAATCAGCCCCAGCATTTT. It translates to CASSQVSYSNQPQHF.

In DNA, the CDR3 is TGTGCCAGTAGTATCCCCGGGGGGTCTGAAGCTTTCTTT. Encoded protein: CASSIPGGSEAFF. The rearrangement joins TRBV19 to TRBJ1-1, with D tentatively TRBD1 (5 bases). Trimming cost V 3 bases and J 6 bases, with 11 bases left between them. This CDR3 spans 13 amino acids. Looked up from germline, CDR1 is LNHDA and CDR2 is SQIVND (reference sequence).

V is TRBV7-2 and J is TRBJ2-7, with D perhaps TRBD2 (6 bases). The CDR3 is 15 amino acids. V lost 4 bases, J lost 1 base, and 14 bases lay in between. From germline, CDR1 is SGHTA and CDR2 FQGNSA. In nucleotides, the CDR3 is TGTGCCAGCAGCTCCCGTGTAGCGGAGTCCTACGAGCAGTACTTC. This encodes CASSSRVAESYEQYF.

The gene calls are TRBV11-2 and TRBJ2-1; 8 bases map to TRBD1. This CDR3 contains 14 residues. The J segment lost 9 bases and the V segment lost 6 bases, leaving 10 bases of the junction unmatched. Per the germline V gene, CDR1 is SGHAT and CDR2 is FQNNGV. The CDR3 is CASSLTGVGGEQFF. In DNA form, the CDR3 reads TGTGCCAGCAGTTTGACAGGGGTAGGCGGTGAGCAGTTCTTC.

CDR3 bases: TGTGCCATCAGTGAGGTAGCGGGAGGACCCTACGAGCAGTACTTC. Its translation is CAISEVAGGPYEQYF. This chain connects TRBV10-3 to TRBJ2-7; 10 bases are shared with TRBD2. Germline V gene lookup returns CDR1 ENHRY and CDR2 SYGVKD. This CDR3 spans 15 amino acids. Trimming took 2 bases from V and 2 from J; bases not matched to a gene: 3.

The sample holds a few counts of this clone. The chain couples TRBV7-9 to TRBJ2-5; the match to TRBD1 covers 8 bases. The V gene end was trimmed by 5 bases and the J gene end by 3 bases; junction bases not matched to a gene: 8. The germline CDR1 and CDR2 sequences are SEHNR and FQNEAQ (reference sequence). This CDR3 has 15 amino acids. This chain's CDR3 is CASSVGTGREETQYF. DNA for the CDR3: TGTGCCAGCAGCGTCGGGACAGGAAGGGAAGAGACCCAGTACTTC.

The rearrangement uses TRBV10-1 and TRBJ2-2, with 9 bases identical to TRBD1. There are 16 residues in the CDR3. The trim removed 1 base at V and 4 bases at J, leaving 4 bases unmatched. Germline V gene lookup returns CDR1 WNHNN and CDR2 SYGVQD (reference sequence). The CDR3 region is CASSEWGQGATGELFF. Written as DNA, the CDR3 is TGCGCCAGCAGTGAGTGGGGACAGGGAGCCACCGGGGAGCTGTTTTTT.